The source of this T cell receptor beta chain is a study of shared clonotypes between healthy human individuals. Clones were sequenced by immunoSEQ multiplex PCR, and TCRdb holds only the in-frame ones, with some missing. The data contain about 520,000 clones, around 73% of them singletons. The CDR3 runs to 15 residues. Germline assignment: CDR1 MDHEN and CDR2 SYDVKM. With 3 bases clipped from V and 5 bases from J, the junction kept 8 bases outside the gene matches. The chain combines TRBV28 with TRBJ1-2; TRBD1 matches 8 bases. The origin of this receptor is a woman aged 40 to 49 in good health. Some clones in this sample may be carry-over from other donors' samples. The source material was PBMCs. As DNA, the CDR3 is TGTGCCAGCAGTTTCCTCGGACAGGGTTGGTATGGCTACACCTTC. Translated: CASSFLGQGWYGYTF.